This T cell receptor (beta chain) is drawn from a study of T cell changes during pregnancy in multiple sclerosis. The repertoire was sequenced with immunoSEQ multiplex PCR; TCRdb's copy has only in-frame clones and lacks some. The table includes approximately 120,000 clones, roughly 96% detected once. On this clone itself: The junction does not match germline at one end; this may be a read error.

This CDR3 contains 16 residues. CDR1 and CDR2 from the germline V gene are SSHAT and FNYEAQ (reference sequence). The source of this sequence is a female donor with multiple sclerosis, enrolled in a pregnancy study. The sequencing used peripheral blood, collected after pregnancy. The chain combines TRBV7-7 with TRBJ2-1; 7 nucleotides align to TRBD1. The CDR3 region has the DNA TGTGCTAGCAGCTTAGGGGGCGGCCCCCCCTACAATGAGCAGTTCTTC. It yields the protein CASSLGGGPPYNEQFF.